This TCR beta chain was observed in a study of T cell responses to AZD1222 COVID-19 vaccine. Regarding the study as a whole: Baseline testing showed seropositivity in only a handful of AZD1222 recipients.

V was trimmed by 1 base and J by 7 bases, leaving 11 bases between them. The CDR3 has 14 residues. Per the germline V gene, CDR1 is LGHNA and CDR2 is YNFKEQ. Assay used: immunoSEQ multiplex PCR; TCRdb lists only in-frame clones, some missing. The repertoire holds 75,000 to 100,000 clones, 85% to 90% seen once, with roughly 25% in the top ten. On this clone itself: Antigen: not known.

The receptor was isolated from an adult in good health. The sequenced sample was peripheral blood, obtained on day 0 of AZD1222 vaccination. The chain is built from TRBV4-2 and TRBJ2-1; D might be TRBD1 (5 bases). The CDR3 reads CASSQARVGNEQFF. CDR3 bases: TGTGCCAGCAGCCAAGCCAGGGTAGGGAATGAGCAGTTCTTC.